This T cell receptor (beta chain) originates from a study of blood T cell repertoires in COVID-19. Across the whole study: Donors in the United States, Italy and Spain gave samples during acute or convalescent COVID-19.

Assay used: immunoSEQ multiplex PCR; TCRdb lists only in-frame clones, some missing. This table has some 100,000 clones, more than 75% appearing once. Remarks on this clone: Other DNA sequences in this specimen translate into the identical CDR3.

Trimming cost V 5 bases and J 4 bases, with 16 bases left between them. The germline V gene encodes CDR1 SGHRS and CDR2 YFSETQ. This CDR3 region has 14 residues. Material for sequencing was peripheral blood. The rearrangement links TRBV5-1 to TRBJ2-7; D is perhaps TRBD2 (5 bases). The sequence derives from a woman older than 75 with active COVID-19. CDR3 residues: CASRSGSRVYEQYF. DNA of the CDR3: TGCGCCAGCAGGTCGGGGAGCAGAGTGTACGAGCAGTACTTC.